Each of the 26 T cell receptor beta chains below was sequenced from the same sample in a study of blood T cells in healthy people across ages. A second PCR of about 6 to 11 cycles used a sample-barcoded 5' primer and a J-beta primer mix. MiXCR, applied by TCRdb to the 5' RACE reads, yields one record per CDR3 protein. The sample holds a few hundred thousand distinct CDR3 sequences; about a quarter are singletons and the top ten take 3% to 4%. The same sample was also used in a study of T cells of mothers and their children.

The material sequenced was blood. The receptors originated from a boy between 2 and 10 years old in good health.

The CDR3 DNA reads TGCAGTGCTAGACTAGCGGGGAACACCGGGGAGCTGTTTTTT. Its protein product is CSARLAGNTGELFF. The chain employs TRBV20-1 and TRBJ2-2; 8 bases match TRBD2. The ends lost 2 bases at V and 1 base at J; junction bases unmatched: 0. The CDR3 is made up of 14 amino acids. Germline CDR1 is DFQATT and CDR2 is SNEGSKA (reference sequence).

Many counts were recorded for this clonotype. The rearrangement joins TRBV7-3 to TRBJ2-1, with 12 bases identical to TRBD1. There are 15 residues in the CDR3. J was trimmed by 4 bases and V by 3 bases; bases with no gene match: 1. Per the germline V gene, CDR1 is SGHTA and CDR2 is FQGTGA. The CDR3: CASSLGQGAYNEQFF. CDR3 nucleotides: TGTGCCAGCAGCTTGGGACAGGGGGCGTACAATGAGCAGTTCTTC.

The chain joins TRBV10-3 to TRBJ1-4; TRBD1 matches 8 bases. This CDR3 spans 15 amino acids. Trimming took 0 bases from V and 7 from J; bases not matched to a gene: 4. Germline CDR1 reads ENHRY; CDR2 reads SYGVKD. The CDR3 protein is CAISESGQDAEKLFF. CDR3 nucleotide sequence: TGTGCCATCAGTGAGTCGGGACAGGACGCTGAAAAACTGTTTTTT.

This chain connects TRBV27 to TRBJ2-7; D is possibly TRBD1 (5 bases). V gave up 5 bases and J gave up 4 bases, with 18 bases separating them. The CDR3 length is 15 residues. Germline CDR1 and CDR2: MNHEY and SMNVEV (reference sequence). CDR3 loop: CASSPWTFPEYEQYF. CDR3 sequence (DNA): TGTGCCAGCAGTCCCTGGACATTTCCGGAGTACGAGCAGTACTTC.

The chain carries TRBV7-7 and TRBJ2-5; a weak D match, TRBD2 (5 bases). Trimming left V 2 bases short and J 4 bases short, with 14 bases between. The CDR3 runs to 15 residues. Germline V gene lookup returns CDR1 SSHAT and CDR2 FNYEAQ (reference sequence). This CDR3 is CASSLTAQSGETQYF. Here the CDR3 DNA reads TGTGCCAGCAGCTTAACTGCTCAGAGCGGAGAGACCCAGTACTTC.

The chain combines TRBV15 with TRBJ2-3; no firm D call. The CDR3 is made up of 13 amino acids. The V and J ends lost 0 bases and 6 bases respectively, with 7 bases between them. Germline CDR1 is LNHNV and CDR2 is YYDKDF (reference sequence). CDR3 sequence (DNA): TGTGCCACCAGCAGAGACAAGAAGGATACGCAGTATTTT. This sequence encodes CATSRDKKDTQYF.

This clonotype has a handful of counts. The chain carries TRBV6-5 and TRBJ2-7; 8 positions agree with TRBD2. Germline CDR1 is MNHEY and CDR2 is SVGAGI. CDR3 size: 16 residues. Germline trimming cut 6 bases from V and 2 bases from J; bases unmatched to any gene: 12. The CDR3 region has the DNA TGTGCCAGCAGCCGTACGGGGGGGCTTTCCGCCTACGAGCAGTACTTC. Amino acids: CASSRTGGLSAYEQYF.

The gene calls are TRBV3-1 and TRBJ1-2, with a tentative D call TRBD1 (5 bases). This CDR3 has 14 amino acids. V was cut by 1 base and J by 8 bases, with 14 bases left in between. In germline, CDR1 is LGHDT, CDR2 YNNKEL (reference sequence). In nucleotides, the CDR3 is TGTGCCAGCAGCCAAGGGGAGGCGGACACGGGCTACACCTTC. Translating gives CASSQGEADTGYTF.

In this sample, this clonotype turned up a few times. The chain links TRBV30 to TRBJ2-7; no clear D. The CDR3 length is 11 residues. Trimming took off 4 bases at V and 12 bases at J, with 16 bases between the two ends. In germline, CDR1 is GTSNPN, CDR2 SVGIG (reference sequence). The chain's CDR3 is CAWMNGQNPYF. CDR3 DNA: TGTGCCTGGATGAATGGGCAGAATCCGTACTTC. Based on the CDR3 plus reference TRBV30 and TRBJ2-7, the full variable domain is SQTIHQWPATLVQPVGSPLSLECTVEGTSNPNLYWYRQAAGRGLQLLFYSVGIGQISSEVPQNLSASRPQDRQFILSSKKLLLSDSGFYLCAWMNGQNPYFGPGTRLTVT.

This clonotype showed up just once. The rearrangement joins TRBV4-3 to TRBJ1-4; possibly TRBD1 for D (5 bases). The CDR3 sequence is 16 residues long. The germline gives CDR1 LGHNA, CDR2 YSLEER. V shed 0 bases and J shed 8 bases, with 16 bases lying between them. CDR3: CASSQEGGFTSEKLFF. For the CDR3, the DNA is TGCGCCAGCAGCCAAGAGGGGGGATTCACTAGCGAAAAACTGTTTTTT.

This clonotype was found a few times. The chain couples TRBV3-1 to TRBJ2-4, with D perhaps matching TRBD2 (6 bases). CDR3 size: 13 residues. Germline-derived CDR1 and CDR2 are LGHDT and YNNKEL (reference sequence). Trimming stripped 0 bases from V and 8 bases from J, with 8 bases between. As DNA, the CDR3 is TGTGCCAGCAGCCAAGATCGGAGGGACATTCAGTACTTC. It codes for CASSQDRRDIQYF. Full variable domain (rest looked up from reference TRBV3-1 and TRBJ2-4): DTAVSQTPKYLVTQMGNDKSIKCEQNLGHDTMYWYKQDSKKFLKIMFSYNNKELIINETVPNRFSPKSPDKAHLNLHINSLELGDSAVYFCASSQDRRDIQYFGAGTRLSVL.

The CDR3 sequence is CASGPGSRNTIYF. The CDR3 DNA is TGTGCTAGTGGTCCGGGATCAAGAAACACCATATATTTT. V gene TRBV12-5 combines with J gene TRBJ1-3; D unresolved. Trimming removed 5 bases at V and 5 bases at J, with 10 bases between. The germline CDR1 and CDR2 sequences are LGHNT and FRNRAP. This CDR3 comprises 13 residues.

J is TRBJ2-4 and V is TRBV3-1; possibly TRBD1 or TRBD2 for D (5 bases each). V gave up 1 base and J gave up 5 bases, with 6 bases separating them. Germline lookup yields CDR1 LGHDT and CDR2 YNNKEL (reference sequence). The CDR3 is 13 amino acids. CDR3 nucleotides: TGTGCCAGCAGCCAAGTGGGGGAAAACATTCAGTACTTC. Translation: CASSQVGENIQYF.

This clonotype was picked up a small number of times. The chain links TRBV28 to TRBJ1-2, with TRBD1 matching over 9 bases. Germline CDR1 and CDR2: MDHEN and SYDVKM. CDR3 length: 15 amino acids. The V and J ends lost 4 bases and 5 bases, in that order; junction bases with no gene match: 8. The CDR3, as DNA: TGTGCCAGCAGTTCCTCCGGGACAGGGATGTATGGCTACACCTTC. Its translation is CASSSSGTGMYGYTF.

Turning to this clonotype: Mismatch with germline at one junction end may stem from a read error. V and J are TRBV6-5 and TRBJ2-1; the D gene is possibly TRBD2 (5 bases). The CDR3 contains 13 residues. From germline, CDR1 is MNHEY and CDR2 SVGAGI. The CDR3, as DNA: TGTGCCAACAGTTACACGAGGGTAAATGAGCAGTTCTTC. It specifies CANSYTRVNEQFF.

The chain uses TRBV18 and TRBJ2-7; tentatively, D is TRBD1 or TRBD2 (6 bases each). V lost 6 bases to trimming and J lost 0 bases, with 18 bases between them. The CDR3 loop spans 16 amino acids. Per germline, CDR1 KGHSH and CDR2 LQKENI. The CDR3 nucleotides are TGTGCCAGCTCGCAAAACGGGGGCGCCAGCTCCTACGAGCAGTACTTC. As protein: CASSQNGGASSYEQYF.

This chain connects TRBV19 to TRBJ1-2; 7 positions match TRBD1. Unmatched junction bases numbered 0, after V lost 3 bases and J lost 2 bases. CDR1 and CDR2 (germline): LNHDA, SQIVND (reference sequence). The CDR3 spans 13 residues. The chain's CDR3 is CASSMDRNYGYTF. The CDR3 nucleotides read TGTGCCAGTAGTATGGACAGGAACTATGGCTACACCTTC.

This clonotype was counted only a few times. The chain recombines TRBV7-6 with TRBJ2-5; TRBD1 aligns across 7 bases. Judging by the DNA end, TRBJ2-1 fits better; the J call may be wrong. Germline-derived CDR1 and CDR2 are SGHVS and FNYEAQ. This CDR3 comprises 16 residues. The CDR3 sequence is CASSLAQRGPWREQFF. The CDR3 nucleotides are TGTGCCAGCAGCTTAGCGCAGAGGGGGCCCTGGCGTGAGCAGTTCTTC.

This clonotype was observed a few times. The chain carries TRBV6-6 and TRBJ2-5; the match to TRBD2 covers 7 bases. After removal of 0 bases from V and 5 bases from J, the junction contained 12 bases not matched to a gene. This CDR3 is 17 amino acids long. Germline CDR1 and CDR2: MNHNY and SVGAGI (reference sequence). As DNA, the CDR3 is TGTGCCAGCAGTTACTCGGGGGTAGCGGGTGTGTATGAGACCCAGTACTTC. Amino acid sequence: CASSYSGVAGVYETQYF.

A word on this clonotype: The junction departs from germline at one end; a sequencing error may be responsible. CDR3 bases: TGTGTCAGCAGCTTAGCGGGAAGATTATCCTACAATGAGCAGTTCTTC. Its translation is CVSSLAGRLSYNEQFF. This rearrangement joins TRBV7-9 to TRBJ2-1, with TRBD2 matching over 8 bases. The CDR3 is 16 amino acids. Germline CDR1 and CDR2: SEHNR and FQNEAQ (reference sequence).

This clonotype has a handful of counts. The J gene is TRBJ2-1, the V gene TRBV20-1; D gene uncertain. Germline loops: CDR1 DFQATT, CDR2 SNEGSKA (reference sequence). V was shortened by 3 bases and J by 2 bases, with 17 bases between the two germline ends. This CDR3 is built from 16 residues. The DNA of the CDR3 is TGCAGTGCTAGCGCAGCATGGGCGCTCACCTACAATGAGCAGTTCTTC. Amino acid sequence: CSASAAWALTYNEQFF.

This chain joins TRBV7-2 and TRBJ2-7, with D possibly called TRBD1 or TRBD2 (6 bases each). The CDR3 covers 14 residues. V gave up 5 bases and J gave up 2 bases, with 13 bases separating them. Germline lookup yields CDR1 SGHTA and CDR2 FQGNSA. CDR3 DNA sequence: TGTGCCAGCAGCCCCCCGGGGGCAACCTACGAGCAGTACTTC. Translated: CASSPPGATYEQYF.

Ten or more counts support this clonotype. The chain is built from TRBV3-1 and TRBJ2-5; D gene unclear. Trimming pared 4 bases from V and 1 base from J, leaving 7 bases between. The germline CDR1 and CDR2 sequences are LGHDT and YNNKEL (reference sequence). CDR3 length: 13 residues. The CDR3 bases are TGTGCCAGCAGCCTCCCGACCCAAGAGACCCAGTACTTC. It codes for CASSLPTQETQYF.

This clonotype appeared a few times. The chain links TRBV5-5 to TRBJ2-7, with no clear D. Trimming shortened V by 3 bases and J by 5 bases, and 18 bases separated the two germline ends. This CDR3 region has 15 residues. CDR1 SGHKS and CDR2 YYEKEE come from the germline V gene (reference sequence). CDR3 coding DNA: TGTGCCAGCAGCTCGGAACAGAGATTCGTCCACGAGCAGTACTTC. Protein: CASSSEQRFVHEQYF.

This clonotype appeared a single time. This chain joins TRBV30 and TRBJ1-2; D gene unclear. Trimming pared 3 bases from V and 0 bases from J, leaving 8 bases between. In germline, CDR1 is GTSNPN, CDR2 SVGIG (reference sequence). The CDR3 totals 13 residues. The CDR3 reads CAWSNRPNYGYTF. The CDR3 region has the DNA TGTGCCTGGAGCAACAGACCTAACTATGGCTACACCTTC. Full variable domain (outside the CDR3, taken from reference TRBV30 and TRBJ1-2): SQTIHQWPATLVQPVGSPLSLECTVEGTSNPNLYWYRQAAGRGLQLLFYSVGIGQISSEVPQNLSASRPQDRQFILSSKKLLLSDSGFYLCAWSNRPNYGYTFGSGTRLTVV.

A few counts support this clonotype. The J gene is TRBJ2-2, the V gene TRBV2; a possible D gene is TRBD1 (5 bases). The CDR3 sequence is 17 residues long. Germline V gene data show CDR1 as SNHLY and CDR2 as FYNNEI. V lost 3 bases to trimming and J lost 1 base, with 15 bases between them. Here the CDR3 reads CASSDRGPRVNTGELFF. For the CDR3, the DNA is TGTGCCAGCAGTGATAGGGGCCCCCGGGTGAACACCGGGGAGCTGTTTTTT.